A single sample gave rise to the 30 T cell receptor beta chains below, sequenced in a study of cytomegalovirus exposure and HLA in healthy donors. The PCR contained 60 Vbeta and 13 Jbeta primers. This table comes from immunoSEQ multiplex PCR, and its TCRdb copy is limited to in-frame clones, with some not included. The sample has tens of thousands of clones, around three quarters seen once. Input material: PBMCs. Receptor source: a man aged 25 to 45 in good health and CMV-seronegative.

The chain joins TRBV5-1 to TRBJ1-4; D is undetermined. The V gene lost 1 base and the J gene lost 0 bases, with 7 bases spanning the gap. From germline, CDR1 is SGHRS and CDR2 YFSETQ. The CDR3 extends over 15 amino acids. The CDR3 here is CASSLRAATNEKLFF. The CDR3 DNA reads as TGCGCCAGCAGCTTGCGTGCAGCAACTAATGAAAAACTGTTTTTT. Filled out from reference TRBV5-1 and TRBJ1-4, the complete variable domain reads KAGVTQTPRYLIKTRGQQVTLSCSPISGHRSVSWYQQTPGQGLQFLFEYFSETQRNKGNFPGRFSGRQFSNSRSEMNVSTLELGDSALYLCASSLRAATNEKLFFGSGTQLSVL.

This clone was counted once. The chain has TRBV4-3 and TRBJ1-1; 9 bases line up with TRBD1. The trim removed 1 base at V and 11 bases at J, leaving 8 bases unmatched. Germline assignment: CDR1 LGHNA and CDR2 YSLEER. This CDR3 comprises 14 residues. CDR3 sequence reads: CASSQGGTGNLAFF. CDR3 DNA: TGCGCCAGCAGCCAAGGTGGGACAGGGAATCTGGCTTTCTTT.

The CDR3 loop reads CASSLGRLAGSNEQFF. The CDR3 DNA follows: TGTGCCAGCAGCTTAGGGAGACTAGCGGGTAGCAATGAGCAGTTCTTC. The chain recombines TRBV11-2 with TRBJ2-1, with 10 bases aligning to TRBD2. J lost 6 bases, V lost 1 base, and 6 bases had no gene match. CDR1 and CDR2 from the germline V gene are SGHAT and FQNNGV. This CDR3 has 16 residues.

The chain is built from TRBV9 and TRBJ2-1; D is possibly TRBD1 (6 bases). The germline CDR1 and CDR2 sequences are SGDLS and YYNGEE. V lost 3 bases, J lost 6 bases, and 13 bases lay in between. This CDR3 has 14 amino acids. CDR3 coding DNA: TGTGCCAGCAGCGCGTCCAGGGGAAGCAATGAGCAGTTCTTC. Amino acids: CASSASRGSNEQFF.

The rearrangement joins TRBV9 to TRBJ2-1, with 10 bases identical to TRBD2. Germline V gives CDR1 SGDLS, CDR2 YYNGEE. Trimming at V came to 0 bases and at J to 6 bases, leaving 12 bases not matched to a gene. CDR3 size: 18 residues. CDR3 region: CASSVGTRSGRAVNEQFF. The CDR3 DNA reads TGTGCCAGCAGCGTAGGTACCCGGAGCGGGAGGGCCGTCAATGAGCAGTTCTTC. Complete variable domain (other parts from reference TRBV9 and TRBJ2-1): DSGVTQTPKHLITATGQRVTLRCSPRSGDLSVYWYQQSLDQGLQFLIQYYNGEERAKGNILERFSAQQFPDLHSELNLSSLELGDSALYFCASSVGTRSGRAVNEQFFGPGTRLTVL.

The rearrangement uses TRBV5-1 and TRBJ2-5; D possibly corresponds to TRBD1 (5 bases). The CDR3 runs to 15 residues. The germline V gene encodes CDR1 SGHRS and CDR2 YFSETQ. V was pared by 3 bases and J by 0 bases, with 12 bases between. In DNA form, the CDR3 reads TGCGCCAGCAGCTCATCAGGGTATTACCAAGAGACCCAGTACTTC. Translated: CASSSSGYYQETQYF.

The V call is TRBV9, the J call TRBJ2-1; TRBD2 is a possible D gene (5 bases). The V end lost 4 bases, the J end lost 1 base, and 12 bases lay between the germline ends. The CDR3 extends over 15 amino acids. Per the germline V gene, CDR1 is SGDLS and CDR2 is YYNGEE. In DNA form, the CDR3 reads TGTGCCAGCAGCCTATACGGGAATTCCTACAATGAGCAGTTCTTC. It specifies CASSLYGNSYNEQFF.

In its sample, this clone was seen once. This chain joins TRBV2 and TRBJ2-5; TRBD2 aligns across 7 bases. Germline V gives CDR1 SNHLY, CDR2 FYNNEI. Trimming cost V 10 bases and J 4 bases; bases outside gene matches: 21. This CDR3 has 17 residues. The CDR3 loop reads CANSYLADLNGVETQYF. CDR3 DNA: TGTGCCAATTCGTACCTAGCGGATCTTAACGGGGTAGAGACCCAGTACTTC. Drawing the rest from reference TRBV2 and TRBJ2-5, the complete variable domain is EPEVTQTPSHQVTQMGQEVILRCVPISNHLYFYWYRQILGQKVEFLVSFYNNEISEKSEIFDDQFSVERPDGSNFTLKIRSTKLEDSAMYFCANSYLADLNGVETQYFGPGTRLLVL.

The J gene is TRBJ2-1, the V gene TRBV9, with D perhaps TRBD2 (5 bases). Trimming pared 0 bases from V and 9 bases from J, leaving 7 bases between. The CDR3 covers 12 residues. Germline loops: CDR1 SGDLS, CDR2 YYNGEE. CDR3 coding DNA: TGTGCCAGCAGCGTAGGACTAACTGAGCAGTTCTTC. Translation gives CASSVGLTEQFF.

This chain links TRBV10-3 with TRBJ2-7, with a weak D call TRBD1 (5 bases). V lost 2 bases to trimming and J lost 5 bases, with 16 bases between them. The CDR3 is 15 amino acids. CDR1 is ENHRY, CDR2 SYGVKD, per germline. In nucleotides, the CDR3 is TGTGCCATCAGTGAGACCTCCTGGGGCAACGACGAGCAGTACTTC. It encodes CAISETSWGNDEQYF.

This clone came up a few times. This chain uses TRBV4-1 with TRBJ2-3; D call uncertain. Germline V lookup: CDR1 MGHRA, CDR2 YSYEKL. The CDR3 covers 15 residues. Trimming left V 4 bases short and J 2 bases short, with 13 bases between. Written as DNA, the CDR3 is TGCGCCAGCAGCCCGCTAGAGATCACCACAGATACGCAGTATTTT. It encodes CASSPLEITTDTQYF.

The chain joins TRBV7-9 to TRBJ1-3; 7 nucleotides match TRBD1. Unmatched junction bases numbered 11, after V lost 6 bases and J lost 0 bases. The CDR3 contains 17 residues. Looked up from germline, CDR1 is SEHNR and CDR2 is FQNEAQ (reference sequence). CDR3 nucleotide sequence: TGTGCCAGCAGACATCCGACGGACAGGCCCTCTGGAAACACCATATATTTT. This gives the protein CASRHPTDRPSGNTIYF. Full variable domain (remainder filled in from reference TRBV7-9 and TRBJ1-3): DTGVSQNPRHKITKRGQNVTFRCDPISEHNRLYWYRQTLGQGPEFLTYFQNEAQLEKSRLLSDRFSAERPKGSFSTLEIQRTEQGDSAMYLCASRHPTDRPSGNTIYFGEGSWLTVV.

V usage is TRBV6-5 and J usage is TRBJ2-7, with 7 bases identical to TRBD1. Germline-derived CDR1 and CDR2 are MNHEY and SVGAGI. V was clipped by 5 bases and J by 2 bases; unmatched bases: 9. This CDR3 has 15 amino acids. In nucleotides, the CDR3 is TGTGCCAGCAGTCCCGACAGGGATACAACCTACGAGCAGTACTTC. Translating gives CASSPDRDTTYEQYF.

This sequence joins TRBV6-5 and TRBJ2-7; TRBD1 matches 7 bases. The germline V gene encodes CDR1 MNHEY and CDR2 SVGAGI. CDR3 length: 14 residues. The trim removed 6 bases at V and 8 bases at J, leaving 13 bases unmatched. CDR3 region: CASRSPGQLTKQYF. CDR3 coding DNA: TGTGCCAGCAGATCTCCGGGACAGCTTACGAAGCAGTACTTC.

The J gene is TRBJ2-1, the V gene TRBV12-5; D may be TRBD2 (6 bases). CDR1 and CDR2 (germline): LGHNT, FRNRAP. The CDR3 covers 15 residues. V shed 7 bases and J shed 0 bases, with 13 bases lying between them. CDR3 residues: CASATLGGSYNEQFF. The CDR3 nucleotides read TGTGCTAGTGCCACCCTCGGGGGCTCCTACAATGAGCAGTTCTTC.

This chain connects TRBV4-3 to TRBJ2-7; the match to TRBD1 covers 10 bases. J gave up 0 bases and V 3 bases, and 5 bases lay outside the gene matches. This CDR3 comprises 16 residues. Germline V gene lookup returns CDR1 LGHNA and CDR2 YSLEER. In nucleotides, the CDR3 is TGCGCCAGCAGCCAGGACAGGGGGATACACTCCTACGAGCAGTACTTC. Translation: CASSQDRGIHSYEQYF.

The chain employs TRBV4-3 and TRBJ1-6, with a weak D call TRBD1 (6 bases). V lost 0 bases and J lost 8, with 11 bases in between. Germline V gene sequence: CDR1 LGHNA, CDR2 YSLEER. This CDR3 has 15 amino acids. CDR3 sequence reads: CASSQDLDSYSPLHF. The CDR3 DNA sequence: TGCGCCAGCAGCCAAGATTTGGACAGTTATTCACCCCTCCACTTT.

V and J are TRBV11-2 and TRBJ1-5, with D tentatively TRBD1 (5 bases). Germline V lookup: CDR1 SGHAT, CDR2 FQNNGV. V lost 7 bases and J 6 bases, leaving 16 bases between the germline ends. The CDR3 runs to 14 residues. CDR3 bases: TGTGCCAGCACCAACCTGGGGGAGGGTCAGCCCCAGCATTTT. As protein: CASTNLGEGQPQHF.

The rearrangement joins TRBV27 to TRBJ1-1; TRBD1 agrees at 7 bases. V dropped 6 bases and J dropped 5; count of bases not matched to a gene: 6. The CDR3 totals 13 residues. CDR1 is MNHEY and CDR2 is SMNVEV in the germline V gene (reference sequence). CDR3 sequence (DNA): TGTGCCAGCAGCGGGACAGACGAGACTGAAGCTTTCTTT. This sequence encodes CASSGTDETEAFF.

This clone was found a few times. V usage is TRBV10-1 and J usage is TRBJ1-3; TRBD1 agrees at 8 bases. Germline CDR1 and CDR2: WNHNN and SYGVQD (reference sequence). The ends lost 4 bases at V and 16 bases at J; junction bases unmatched: 9. The CDR3 is made up of 12 amino acids. The CDR3 DNA follows: TGCGCCAGCAGTGTGAGTACAGGGGGTAAGTATTTT. Translated, it gives CASSVSTGGKYF.

This chain joins TRBV7-9 and TRBJ2-7; the D gene is possibly TRBD1 (5 bases). The V and J ends lost 8 bases and 0 bases respectively, with 8 bases between them. Germline CDR1 is SEHNR and CDR2 is FQNEAQ (reference sequence). The CDR3 contains 12 residues. CDR3 loop: CASGASSYEQYV. The CDR3 region has the DNA TGTGCCAGCGGGGCCAGCTCCTACGAGCAGTACGTC.

The rearrangement joins TRBV5-1 to TRBJ2-1, with 10 bases identical to TRBD2. Unmatched junction bases numbered 6, after V lost 4 bases and J lost 2 bases. The CDR3 extends over 16 amino acids. Germline CDR1 and CDR2: SGHRS and YFSETQ. The chain's CDR3 is CASSQSSGRAYNEQFF. The CDR3 nucleotides read TGCGCCAGCAGCCAATCGAGCGGGAGGGCCTACAATGAGCAGTTCTTC. Supplemented by reference TRBV5-1 and TRBJ2-1, the full variable domain reads KAGVTQTPRYLIKTRGQQVTLSCSPISGHRSVSWYQQTPGQGLQFLFEYFSETQRNKGNFPGRFSGRQFSNSRSEMNVSTLELGDSALYLCASSQSSGRAYNEQFFGPGTRLTVL.

The chain has TRBV4-2 and TRBJ1-6; 7 positions agree with TRBD1. With V trimmed by 6 bases and J by 7 bases, 12 bases remained unmatched. The CDR3 length is 16 residues. Per germline, CDR1 LGHNA and CDR2 YNFKEQ. The CDR3 bases are TGTGCCAGCAGACCTACCGGGACAGTTGACAATTCACCCCTCCACTTT. Protein product: CASRPTGTVDNSPLHF.

This clone appeared a single time. The rearrangement joins TRBV2 to TRBJ2-7, with 7 bases that match TRBD2. Germline trimming cut 6 bases from V and 1 base from J; bases unmatched to any gene: 6. CDR1 is SNHLY, CDR2 FYNNEI, per germline. The CDR3 is 14 residues long. The CDR3 here is CASRQGGLSYEQYF. CDR3 bases: TGTGCCAGCAGGCAGGGAGGGTTGTCCTACGAGCAGTACTTC.

This clone was counted between two and nine times. This chain joins TRBV6-1 and TRBJ1-1; D may be TRBD1 (5 bases). CDR1 is MNHNS, CDR2 SASEGT, per germline. V was cut by 7 bases and J by 4 bases, with 16 bases left in between. The CDR3 is 14 residues long. The CDR3 reads CASTGTAGGTEAFF. CDR3 DNA: TGTGCCAGCACTGGGACGGCGGGGGGCACTGAAGCTTTCTTT.

The chain uses TRBV5-1 and TRBJ1-1; TRBD1 matches 9 bases. Unmatched junction bases numbered 3, after V lost 0 bases and J lost 3 bases. The CDR3 sequence is 15 residues long. Germline CDR1 reads SGHRS; CDR2 reads YFSETQ. The CDR3, as DNA: TGCGCCAGCAGCTTGGAAGGACAGGGGTACACTGAAGCTTTCTTT. It is translated as CASSLEGQGYTEAFF.

This chain joins TRBV7-8 and TRBJ1-5; D remains ambiguous. Between the trimmed V and J ends, which lost 1 base and 3 bases, there was a span of 10 bases. The CDR3 covers 15 residues. Looked up from germline, CDR1 is SGHVS and CDR2 is FQNEAQ. The CDR3 sequence: CASSLVVDSNQPQHF. DNA for the CDR3: TGTGCCAGCAGCTTAGTGGTGGACTCCAATCAGCCCCAGCATTTT.

The chain uses TRBV28 and TRBJ1-3, with D possibly matching TRBD1 (6 bases). The germline V and J ends were trimmed by 3 bases and 1 base, with 19 bases remaining between them. Germline V gene lookup returns CDR1 MDHEN and CDR2 SYDVKM. This CDR3 is 18 amino acids long. CDR3 amino acids: CASSLYRDNFRSGNTIYF. The CDR3 region has the DNA TGTGCCAGCAGTTTGTACAGGGATAATTTCAGGTCTGGAAACACCATATATTTT.

The chain uses TRBV29-1 and TRBJ2-1; 10 bases align to TRBD1. The CDR3 runs to 13 residues. The germline V gene encodes CDR1 SQVTM and CDR2 ANQGSEA. With 6 bases clipped from V and 8 bases from J, the junction kept 7 bases outside the gene matches. In DNA, the CDR3 is TGCAGCGTCCCTCGACAGGGGGCCTATGAGCAGTTCTTC. It codes for CSVPRQGAYEQFF.

V gene TRBV7-9 combines with J gene TRBJ2-1; D is unresolved. The V end lost 5 bases, the J end lost 7 bases, and 9 bases lay between the germline ends. CDR3 size: 12 residues. Germline CDR1 SEHNR, CDR2 FQNEAQ (reference sequence). The CDR3 spells CASSPLRNEQFF. The CDR3 region has the DNA TGTGCCAGCAGCCCTCTACGGAATGAGCAGTTCTTC.